This T cell receptor beta chain comes out of a study of CD4 and CD8 cells across lung adenocarcinoma regions. Donors had localized lung adenocarcinoma, a non-small cell lung cancer. TCRdb reprocessed the PCR reads with MiXCR, giving one entry per CDR3 protein. The repertoire holds 16,000 or so distinct CDR3 sequences, roughly three fifths seen once, with over 25% in the top ten. CDR3 length: 12 residues. CDR1 MNHNS and CDR2 SASEGT come from the germline V gene. The source of this sequence is a female donor with lung adenocarcinoma. The CD4 and CD8 labels of this study may be unreliable. The material sequenced was CD8+ T cells from the center of a lung tumor. V is TRBV6-1 and J is TRBJ2-3; perhaps TRBD1 as D (5 bases). The J call may be incorrect, as the DNA end agrees better with TRBJ2-1. The CDR3 region has the DNA TGTGCCAGCAGTCTCAGGGTTAATGAGCAGTTCTTC. Translated: CASSLRVNEQFF.